This entry concerns a single T cell receptor (beta chain). As yet, its antigen is unknown. Here immunoSEQ multiplex PCR was the method, and the copy in TCRdb shows in-frame clones only, minus some. The data show 550,000 to 700,000 clones, with about three quarters seen just once and around 2% held by the top ten. This sample is drawn from a study of shared clonotypes between healthy human individuals. It was into CD45RA+ naive and CD45RA-negative memory subsets that the CD4+ cells were split. Study-wide findings and caveats: Of the naive CD4 clonotypes, 4% to 5% were shared across a few donors. Researchers sampled blood only, noting tissue repertoires likely differ.

The sequence was obtained from a woman aged 25 to 45 in good health. The specimen was memory CD4+ T cells sorted from blood. Subset noted: CD45RA-negative fraction.

CDR3 bases: TGTGCCAGCAGTCGACAGTCCACTGAAGCTTTCTTT. This codes for CASSRQSTEAFF. The chain recombines TRBV2 with TRBJ1-1; TRBD1 is a possible D gene (5 bases). With 5 bases removed from V and 4 bases from J, the gap between germline ends came to 8 bases. This CDR3 is built from 12 residues. Looked up from germline, CDR1 is SNHLY and CDR2 is FYNNEI.